A selection of T cell receptor beta chains follows, all from one sample in a study of response to subunit inactivated influenza vaccine. TCRdb itself ran the RT-PCR reads through MiXCR, one entry per CDR3 protein. The top ten clones hold 10% to 15% of a sample with 490,000 or so distinct CDR3 sequences, approximately 7.7% of them seen once. The starting material was PBMCs from blood, obtained less than 30 months after vaccination. All receptors come from a man between 50 and 75 years old who received an inactivated influenza vaccine. CDR3s include the opening cysteine and the closing phenylalanine or tryptophan. D genes are given only for firm matches. Only some rows state a clone size, as once, few, many or a class for expanded clones.

CDR3 length: 12
D gene: TRBD1
clone size: many
J gene: TRBJ2-5
V gene: TRBV20-1
CDR3 protein: CSAEGAAETQYF
CDR3 DNA: TGCAGTGCCGAGGGGGCCGCTGAGACCCAGTACTTC

CDR3 length: 11
D gene: .
clone size: many
J gene: TRBJ2-1
V gene: TRBV12-3/TRBV12-4
CDR3 protein: CASGTYNEQFF
CDR3 DNA: TGTGCCAGCGGGACCTATAATGAGCAGTTCTTC

CDR3 length: 16
D gene: TRBD2
clone size: .
J gene: TRBJ2-7
V gene: TRBV3-1
CDR3 protein: CASSPGTSGTKYEQYF
CDR3 DNA: TGTGCCAGCAGCCCCGGGACTAGCGGGACCAAATACGAGCAGTACTTC

CDR3 length: 13
D gene: TRBD2
clone size: .
J gene: TRBJ2-3
V gene: TRBV3-1
CDR3 protein: CASSPRTSSTQYF
CDR3 DNA: TGTGCCAGCAGTCCGAGGACTAGCAGTACGCAGTATTTT

CDR3 length: 12
D gene: .
clone size: few
J gene: TRBJ2-1
V gene: TRBV28
CDR3 protein: CASTTPGNEQFF
CDR3 DNA: TGTGCCAGCACCACTCCGGGTAATGAGCAGTTCTTC

CDR3 length: 15
D gene: .
clone size: few
J gene: TRBJ2-1
V gene: TRBV7-9
CDR3 protein: CASSKDYRSYNEQFF
CDR3 DNA: TGTGCCAGCAGCAAAGACTACCGCTCCTACAATGAGCAGTTCTTC

CDR3 length: 14
D gene: .
clone size: few
J gene: TRBJ2-7
V gene: TRBV6-2/TRBV6-3
CDR3 protein: CASSIAESSYEQYF
CDR3 DNA: TGTGCCAGCAGTATAGCGGAGAGCTCCTACGAGCAGTACTTC

CDR3 length: 17
D gene: TRBD2
clone size: many
J gene: TRBJ2-1
V gene: TRBV7-9
CDR3 protein: CASSLGFSGGVDNEQFF
CDR3 DNA: TGTGCCAGCAGCTTAGGTTTTAGCGGGGGAGTTGACAATGAGCAGTTCTTC

CDR3 length: 17
D gene: .
clone size: .
J gene: TRBJ2-7
V gene: TRBV28
CDR3 protein: CASSLFSGRKLTYEQYF
CDR3 DNA: TGTGCCAGCAGTTTATTCTCTGGGCGAAAACTAACCTACGAGCAGTACTTC

CDR3 length: 16
D gene: .
clone size: many
J gene: TRBJ2-5
V gene: TRBV15
CDR3 protein: CATSRDRPTRGETQYF
CDR3 DNA: TGTGCCACCAGCAGAGATCGGCCCACTAGGGGAGAGACCCAGTACTTC

CDR3 length: 15
D gene: TRBD1
clone size: .
J gene: TRBJ2-7
V gene: TRBV29-1
CDR3 protein: CSVESDRETSYEQYF
CDR3 DNA: TGCAGCGTTGAGTCCGACAGGGAAACCTCCTACGAGCAGTACTTC

CDR3 length: 17
D gene: .
clone size: many
J gene: TRBJ2-5
V gene: TRBV10-3
CDR3 protein: CAISESGNSADIETQYF
CDR3 DNA: TGTGCCATCAGTGAGTCAGGGAACTCGGCTGATATAGAGACCCAGTACTTC

CDR3 length: 17
D gene: TRBD1
clone size: .
J gene: TRBJ1-1
V gene: TRBV7-9
CDR3 protein: CASSFWKPGQGGTEAFF
CDR3 DNA: TGTGCCAGCAGCTTTTGGAAGCCGGGACAGGGTGGCACTGAAGCTTTCTTT

CDR3 length: 13
D gene: TRBD1
clone size: many
J gene: TRBJ1-1
V gene: TRBV29-1
CDR3 protein: CSVRDPGQLEAFF
CDR3 DNA: TGCAGCGTGAGAGACCCGGGACAGCTAGAAGCTTTCTTT

CDR3 length: 11
D gene: .
clone size: many
J gene: TRBJ1-2
V gene: TRBV28
CDR3 protein: CASRQSYGYTF
CDR3 DNA: TGTGCCAGTCGGCAGAGCTATGGCTACACCTTC

CDR3 length: 14
D gene: TRBD2
clone size: .
J gene: TRBJ2-1
V gene: TRBV7-6
CDR3 protein: CASSFASGFDEQFF
CDR3 DNA: TGTGCCAGCAGCTTCGCTAGCGGGTTTGATGAGCAGTTCTTC

CDR3 length: 13
D gene: .
clone size: few
J gene: TRBJ2-7
V gene: TRBV6-2/TRBV6-3
CDR3 protein: CAISPGGTYEQYF
CDR3 DNA: TGTGCCATCAGCCCCGGTGGAACCTACGAGCAGTACTTC

CDR3 length: 14
D gene: .
clone size: .
J gene: TRBJ2-7
V gene: TRBV5-1
CDR3 protein: CASSLTAGLSEQYF
CDR3 DNA: TGCGCCAGCAGCTTAACAGCTGGACTAAGCGAGCAGTACTTC

CDR3 length: 15
D gene: .
clone size: many
J gene: TRBJ2-7
V gene: TRBV7-2
CDR3 protein: CASSLASGITYEQYF
CDR3 DNA: TGTGCCAGCAGCTTAGCATCAGGTATCACCTACGAGCAGTACTTC

CDR3 length: 15
D gene: TRBD2
clone size: many
J gene: TRBJ2-3
V gene: TRBV3-1
CDR3 protein: CASSHRAGGLDTQYF
CDR3 DNA: TGTGCCAGCAGCCACAGAGCGGGAGGGCTTGATACGCAGTATTTT

CDR3 length: 9
D gene: TRBD1
clone size: .
J gene: TRBJ2-7
V gene: TRBV23-1
CDR3 protein: CASKTGQNF
CDR3 DNA: TGCGCCAGTAAAACGGGACAGAACTTC

CDR3 length: 15
D gene: .
clone size: many
J gene: TRBJ2-7
V gene: TRBV5-1
CDR3 protein: CASSPGGASSYEQYF
CDR3 DNA: TGCGCCAGCAGCCCCGGGGGTGCGAGCTCCTACGAGCAGTACTTC

CDR3 length: 13
D gene: TRBD1
clone size: few
J gene: TRBJ1-1
V gene: TRBV6-2/TRBV6-3
CDR3 protein: CASTWTGDTEAFF
CDR3 DNA: TGTGCCAGCACCTGGACAGGGGACACTGAAGCTTTCTTT

CDR3 length: 14
D gene: .
clone size: few
J gene: TRBJ1-4
V gene: TRBV27
CDR3 protein: CASRERARNEKLFF
CDR3 DNA: TGTGCCAGCAGGGAAAGGGCCCGTAATGAAAAACTGTTTTTT

CDR3 length: 15
D gene: TRBD1
clone size: .
J gene: TRBJ2-5
V gene: TRBV24-1
CDR3 protein: CATSDGQGPRETQYF
CDR3 DNA: TGTGCCACCAGTGATGGACAGGGTCCTCGGGAGACCCAGTACTTC

CDR3 length: 17
D gene: .
clone size: few
J gene: TRBJ1-4
V gene: TRBV20-1
CDR3 protein: CSANGRGAFATNEKLFF
CDR3 DNA: TGCAGTGCTAATGGGCGAGGGGCCTTTGCAACTAATGAAAAACTGTTTTTT

CDR3 length: 15
D gene: .
clone size: many
J gene: TRBJ1-3
V gene: TRBV20-1
CDR3 protein: CSARDLQGPGNTIYF
CDR3 DNA: TGCAGTGCTAGAGATCTTCAGGGGCCTGGAAACACCATATATTTT

CDR3 length: 12
D gene: .
clone size: .
J gene: TRBJ1-1
V gene: TRBV20-1
CDR3 protein: CSARGRAREAFF
CDR3 DNA: TGCAGTGCTAGAGGAAGGGCCAGAGAAGCTTTCTTT

CDR3 length: 16
D gene: TRBD2
clone size: few
J gene: TRBJ2-3
V gene: TRBV5-6
CDR3 protein: CASSLMTSGYTDTQYF
CDR3 DNA: TGTGCCAGCAGCTTGATGACTAGCGGATACACAGATACGCAGTATTTT